A single T cell receptor beta chain is shown here with its context. The target antigen is unknown. During construction of the library, unique molecular identifiers were attached to individual cDNA molecules for quantitative, reproducible TCR counting. Original methodology: Across samples, TCR counts had a median of roughly 97,000 and ranged from about 20,000 to 690,600. Each CDR3 protein gets one entry after TCRdb re-called the RACE reads with MiXCR. The authors' filters were not applied to this entry. The table lists tens of thousands of distinct CDR3 sequences, about 9.4% of them singletons, with around 15% in the top ten. Germline CDR1 and CDR2: SGHTS and YDEGEE. V lost 10 bases and J 3 bases, leaving 19 bases between the germline ends. There are 15 residues in the CDR3. Time point denoted: pre-sensitization, week 0. Treatment given: therapeutic diphenylcyclopropenone sensitization with weekly scalp DPC.

The sample comes from a study of human T cells and chemical hapten exposure. Study observations and caveats: TCRs at a frequency above 1 in 1000 stayed unchanged with DPC sensitization.

The TCR originated in a woman aged 40-49 years with alopecia areata. Some clones in this sample may be carry-over from other donors' samples. This specimen was whole blood, taken in connection with sensitization to the hapten diphenylcyclopropenone (DPC). The V and J genes are TRBV5-8 and TRBJ1-4, with D hard to call. The CDR3 DNA sequence: TGTGCCGCCCGGAGGGTCTCGCTCTCTAATGAAAAACTGTTTTTT. Protein: CAARRVSLSNEKLFF.